This is a list of T cell receptor beta chains from one sample in a study of cytomegalovirus exposure and HLA in healthy donors. The protocol was immunoSEQ multiplex PCR, while the TCRdb copy is restricted to in-frame clones and leaves out a portion. This sample has fewer than 80,000 clones; 60% to 80% occur once, and the top ten carry approximately 24%. The sequencing sample was made of PBMCs. These receptors came from a woman in her 40s in good health and CMV-seropositive. Each CDR3 is given with its conserved first and last residue. Each record gives: D gene, J gene, CDR3 length, clone size, V gene, CDR3 protein, CDR3 DNA. D genes are given only for firm matches. Not all rows give a size; the values are once, few, many and, for expanded clones, a class.

TRBD2 TRBJ2-1 11 once TRBV27 CASRRGYEQFF TGTGCCAGCAGGCGGGGGTATGAGCAGTTCTTC
- TRBJ1-5 13 - TRBV4-3 CASSQDHNQPQHF TGCGCCAGCAGCCAAGATCACAATCAGCCCCAGCATTTT
- TRBJ1-2 13 - TRBV19 CASSPDGGYGYTF TGTGCCAGTAGTCCGGACGGAGGGTATGGCTACACCTTC
TRBD1 TRBJ2-7 16 - TRBV4-3 CASSQDRGQGRNEQYF TGCGCCAGCAGCCAGGATCGGGGACAGGGGAGGAACGAGCAGTACTTC
- TRBJ2-4 19 - TRBV9 CASSESTANQPVAKNIQYF TGTGCCAGCAGCGAGTCTACAGCAAACCAACCCGTAGCCAAAAACATTCAGTACTTC
TRBD1 TRBJ1-2 15 - TRBV25-1 CASSAPGTGSFGYTF TGTGCCAGCAGTGCCCCCGGGACAGGTAGTTTTGGCTACACCTTC
TRBD1 TRBJ2-7 14 few TRBV5-1 CASSWTGGSYEQYF TGCGCCAGCAGCTGGACAGGGGGCTCCTACGAGCAGTACTTC
- TRBJ2-2 11 - TRBV7-9 CASSPFGELFF TGTGCCAGCAGCCCTTTCGGGGAGCTGTTTTTT
TRBD2 TRBJ2-3 15 - TRBV4-2 CASSQAGGPTDTQYF TGTGCCAGCAGCCAAGCGGGGGGGCCCACAGATACGCAGTATTTT
TRBD1 TRBJ2-1 15 - TRBV9 CASSPLGQGAYEQFF TGTGCCAGCAGCCCACTAGGACAGGGGGCGTATGAGCAGTTCTTC
TRBD2 TRBJ2-3 18 - TRBV5-4 CASSRGLAGGLGTDTQYF TGTGCCAGCAGCCGGGGACTAGCGGGGGGCCTTGGCACAGATACGCAGTATTTT
- TRBJ1-1 13 - TRBV10-3 CAISEPVNTEAFF TGTGCCATCAGTGAACCAGTGAACACTGAAGCTTTCTTT
TRBD1 TRBJ1-2 17 - TRBV18 CASSTGGAESVSYGYTF TGTGCCAGCTCGACAGGGGGCGCGGAGTCCGTGTCCTATGGCTACACCTTC
TRBD2 TRBJ2-3 16 - TRBV27 CASSLRSGGDTDTQYF TGTGCCAGCAGTTTGCGTAGCGGGGGGGACACAGATACGCAGTATTTT
TRBD1 TRBJ2-7 13 few TRBV10-3 CAIDRGFGYEQYF TGTGCCATCGACAGGGGCTTCGGCTACGAGCAGTACTTC
TRBD2 TRBJ2-1 15 - TRBV9 CASSGTSGGYNEQFF TGTGCCAGCAGCGGGACTAGCGGGGGGTACAATGAGCAGTTCTTC
- TRBJ2-1 15 - TRBV14 CASSQGQGFYNEQFF TGTGCCAGCAGCCAAGGGCAGGGGTTCTACAATGAGCAGTTCTTC
TRBD1 TRBJ1-2 14 - TRBV9 CASSVGTGEYGYTF TGTGCCAGCAGCGTAGGGACAGGGGAGTATGGCTACACCTTC
TRBD2 TRBJ2-1 16 - TRBV9 CASSVGAGGNYNEQFF TGTGCCAGCAGCGTAGGAGCGGGGGGTAACTACAATGAGCAGTTCTTC
- TRBJ1-1 14 - TRBV5-6 CASSLANGAPAAFF TGTGCCAGCAGCTTGGCCAACGGCGCCCCAGCGGCTTTCTTT
- TRBJ2-7 14 once TRBV7-2 CASSSSGGSYEQYF TGTGCCAGCAGCTCCTCAGGGGGGTCCTACGAGCAGTACTTC
TRBD1 TRBJ1-6 14 - TRBV30 CASRGSSYNSPLHF TGTGCGTCCAGGGGGAGCTCCTATAATTCACCCCTCCACTTT